This T cell receptor beta chain was sequenced in a study of CXCR3-negative and CXCR3-positive naive CD8 T cells. The study made its TRB cDNA libraries by 5' RACE, adding UMI labels. TCRdb re-called the 5' RACE reads; every CDR3 protein appears as one record, without DNA. The sample shows 70,000 to 100,000 distinct CDR3 sequences, and approximately 1.5% sits with its ten largest clones. The CDR3 has 15 residues. CDR1 is MNHNS, CDR2 SASEGT, per germline. Sequencing was performed on naive CXCR3- CD8+ T cells from blood. The subset is: CD45RO-CCR7+CD27+CD95- naive CD8+ T cells lacking CXCR3 (TNR3-). The chain is built from TRBV6-1 and TRBJ2-1; TCRdb proposes TRBD2, but this gene call is untestable without DNA. The receptor comes from a human donor in good health. Some clones in this sample may be carry-over from other donors' samples. CDR3 amino acids: CASSPTSASYNEQFF.